These T cell receptor beta chains were read from a single sample in a study of cytomegalovirus exposure and HLA in healthy donors. Profiling relied on immunoSEQ multiplex PCR, and the TCRdb table lists in-frame clones only, not all of them. The table lists about 190,000 clones, 75% to 90% of them singletons, with 1.3% in the top ten. What was sequenced was PBMCs. The source is a young man in good health and CMV-seronegative. CDR3s include the opening cysteine and the closing phenylalanine or tryptophan. A D gene is named only where the DNA matches it firmly. The size entry is marked missing in some rows and otherwise reads once, few, many or a size class.

j_gene,v_gene,abundance,d_gene,CDR3aa,CDR3nt
TRBJ2-5,TRBV5-6,.,.,CASSLSRGQGMEETQYF,TGTGCCAGCAGCTTAAGTAGGGGCCAGGGCATGGAAGAGACCCAGTACTTC
TRBJ1-2,TRBV28,.,.,CASSRPSGGFYGYTF,TGTGCCAGCAGTCGGCCCTCCGGGGGATTCTATGGCTACACCTTC
TRBJ2-1,TRBV7-2,.,TRBD2,CASSSYPGLALVNEQFF,TGTGCCAGCAGCTCTTATCCGGGACTAGCGTTGGTCAATGAGCAGTTCTTC
TRBJ2-7,TRBV4-3,.,.,CASSQDRVPYEQYF,TGCGCCAGCAGCCAAGACAGGGTACCCTACGAGCAGTACTTC
TRBJ2-3,TRBV10-2,.,.,CASSPGVSLQTDTQYF,TGCGCCAGCAGCCCCGGGGTAAGCCTTCAAACAGATACGCAGTATTTT
TRBJ1-2,TRBV5-4,.,TRBD1,CASSLATGFGYTF,TGTGCCAGCAGCTTGGCGACAGGGTTCGGCTACACCTTC
TRBJ2-5,TRBV28,.,.,CASSGGGSLLETQYF,TGTGCCAGCAGCGGGGGCGGGAGCTTGCTGGAGACCCAGTACTTC
TRBJ1-6,TRBV4-1,.,.,CASSQPGGVDNSPLHF,TGCGCCAGCAGCCAACCTGGAGGGGTCGACAATTCACCCCTCCACTTT
TRBJ2-3,TRBV29-1,.,TRBD2,CSVEELAESTDTQYF,TGCAGCGTTGAGGAACTAGCGGAGAGCACAGATACGCAGTATTTT
TRBJ2-7,TRBV7-2,once,TRBD1,CASSLGGQGVYYEQYF,TGTGCCAGCAGCTTAGGAGGACAGGGGGTTTACTACGAGCAGTACTTC
TRBJ2-3,TRBV5-1,.,TRBD2,CASSLSSGGDGSTDTQYF,TGCGCCAGCAGCTTGTCTAGCGGGGGTGACGGATCCACAGATACGCAGTATTTT
TRBJ2-1,TRBV10-1,.,.,CASSDGGPSSYNEQFF,TGCGCCAGCAGTGACGGCGGCCCGAGCTCCTACAATGAGCAGTTCTTC
TRBJ2-7,TRBV29-1,.,.,CSGQTSYEQYF,TGCAGCGGACAGACCTCCTACGAGCAGTACTTC
TRBJ1-2,TRBV5-8,.,TRBD1,CASSPGQGPYGYTF,TGTGCCAGCAGCCCCGGACAGGGACCATATGGCTACACCTTC
TRBJ1-5,TRBV6-4,.,TRBD1,CASSRTGDNQPQHF,TGTGCCAGCAGTCGGACAGGGGACAATCAGCCCCAGCATTTT
TRBJ2-5,TRBV5-4,once,.,CASSLRPRGLQETQYF,TGTGCCAGCAGCCTTCGACCGCGAGGCCTCCAAGAGACCCAGTACTTC
TRBJ2-7,TRBV19,once,.,CASSMGGGAGYEQYF,TGTGCCAGTAGTATGGGGGGGGGCGCAGGATACGAGCAGTACTTC
TRBJ2-5,TRBV5-5,.,.,CASSFGGQETQYF,TGTGCCAGCAGCTTTGGGGGCCAGGAGACCCAGTACTTC
TRBJ2-7,TRBV27,.,.,CASSLGPDYERYF,TGTGCCAGCAGTTTAGGACCGGACTACGAGCGGTACTTC
TRBJ1-5,TRBV2,.,.,CASSPQGPRSQPQHF,TGTGCCAGCAGCCCACAGGGCCCCAGGAGTCAGCCCCAGCATTTT
TRBJ1-6,TRBV28,.,.,CASSSLQNNSPLHF,TGTGCCAGCAGTTCACTCCAAAATAATTCACCCCTCCACTTT
TRBJ2-7,TRBV29-1,.,.,CSVSINYEQYF,TGCAGCGTTAGCATAAACTACGAGCAGTACTTC